This T cell receptor (beta chain) stems from a study of PD-1 blockade in classical Hodgkin lymphoma. Study-level results: By C4D1, diversity of CD4+ TCRs had risen significantly, whereas that of CD8+ TCRs had not.

Libraries were prepared by immunoSEQ multiplex PCR; TCRdb keeps only in-frame clonotypes and omits some of them. The sample has 2,500 to 3,000 clones; 60% to 75% are singletons. A remark on this clone: Its target is unknown.

Germline V gives CDR1 MNHNS, CDR2 SASEGT. The CDR3 spans 16 residues. The V and J ends lost 2 bases and 2 bases, in that order; junction bases with no gene match: 7. All trial patients relapsed after autologous stem cell transplantation. From thawed PBMCs, CD8+ T cells were isolated by magnetic negative selection. Sample: CD8+ T cells from blood, taken at baseline. The source is a human donor with classical Hodgkin lymphoma. The rearrangement uses TRBV6-1 and TRBJ2-7; 9 bases align to TRBD1. The CDR3 region has the DNA TGTGCCAGCAGTGAATATGGGACAGGGCGGGCCTACGAGCAGTACTTC. Protein product: CASSEYGTGRAYEQYF.